This T cell receptor beta chain was documented in a study of sequential checkpoint blockade in melanoma. Produced via immunoSEQ multiplex PCR; TCRdb's table is partial and in-frame only. The table has roughly 28,000 clones, 77% seen once. This CDR3 has 13 residues. Trimming removed 3 bases from V and 6 bases from J; junction bases left unmatched: 6. Germline CDR1 is SGDLS and CDR2 is YYNGEE. Treatment of the sample: randomized to nivolumab then ipilimumab (arm A) or the reverse (arm B). The sample in question was CD8+ T cells sorted from blood (inferred from file names), obtained from a patient given nivolumab and ipilimumab in sequence. This receptor was taken from a human donor with melanoma. This chain connects TRBV9 to TRBJ2-7, with 7 bases matching TRBD1. CDR3 sequence (DNA): TGTGCCAGCAGCGCCATGACAGGGCTCGAGCAGTACTTC. Residues: CASSAMTGLEQYF.